This paragraph covers one T cell receptor (beta chain) sequence. These data belong to a study of blood T cell repertoires in COVID-19. Study information: From T cells, B-cell-depleted T cells, or PBMCs came the material, which was cDNA or gDNA.

TCRdb keeps only in-frame clones here, not all; method: immunoSEQ multiplex PCR. The sample consists of over 85,000 clones, roughly 84% of them appearing once. This CDR3 has 12 amino acids. Germline V gives CDR1 LNHDA, CDR2 SQIVND (reference sequence). V shed 4 bases and J shed 5 bases, with 7 bases lying between them. The sequencing input was peripheral blood. The chain recombines TRBV19 with TRBJ2-3; D gene ambiguous. The source of this sequence is a man in his 60s with acute or convalescent COVID-19. The CDR3 nucleotides are TGTGCCAGTAGTACTAGTAAAGATACGCAGTATTTT. Its translation is CASSTSKDTQYF.